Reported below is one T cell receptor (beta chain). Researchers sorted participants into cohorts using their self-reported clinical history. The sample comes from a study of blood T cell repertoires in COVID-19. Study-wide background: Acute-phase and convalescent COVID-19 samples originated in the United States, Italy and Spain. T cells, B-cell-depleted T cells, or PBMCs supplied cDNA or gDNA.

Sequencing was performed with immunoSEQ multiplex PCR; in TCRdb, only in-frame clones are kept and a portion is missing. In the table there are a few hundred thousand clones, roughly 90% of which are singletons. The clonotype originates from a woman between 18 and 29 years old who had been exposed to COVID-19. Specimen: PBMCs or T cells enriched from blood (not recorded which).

The CDR3 loop reads CAWSGTGTQPQHF. The DNA of the CDR3 is TGTGCCTGGAGTGGGACAGGGACTCAGCCCCAGCATTTT. This chain connects TRBV30 to TRBJ1-5, with TRBD1 identical over 8 bases. The V segment lost 1 base and the J segment 6 bases; nucleotides outside the gene matches: 2. Looked up from germline, CDR1 is GTSNPN and CDR2 is SVGIG (reference sequence). The CDR3 spans 13 residues.